This T cell receptor beta chain came from a study of shared clonotypes between healthy human individuals. This clone occurred a few times. CDR1 is MGHRA and CDR2 is YSYEKL in the germline V gene. The CDR3 is 15 amino acids. V gave up 6 bases and J gave up 3 bases, with 17 bases separating them. The quantity of DNA used in unsorted PBMC replicate PCRs was roughly 320 ng, corresponding to 25,000 to 35,000 T cell genomes. Study processing details: Junction-only sequences without quality scores were provided by ImmunoSEQ, so filtering was different. Produced via immunoSEQ multiplex PCR; TCRdb's table is partial and in-frame only. V and J calls plus clone size are reproduced from that table; the DNA served to infer D and trimming. The sample holds about 490,000 clones, 76% seen once.

This clonotype originated in a woman aged 35 to 49 in good health. Some clones in this sample may be carry-over from other donors' samples. V and J are TRBV4-1 and TRBJ1-2; D is unclear. The sequenced material came from PBMCs. The CDR3 DNA sequence: TGCGCCAGCAGGGACTTTCGGTCCCTCGACTATGGCTACACCTTC. This encodes CASRDFRSLDYGYTF.